Detailed here is one T cell receptor beta chain. The antigen is unknown. With 1 base removed from V and 7 bases from J, the gap between germline ends came to 14 bases. Germline V gives CDR1 SQVTM, CDR2 ANQGSEA. This CDR3 region has 13 residues. Extracted RNA was reverse transcribed into cDNA, the sequencing template. Here immunoSEQ multiplex PCR was the method, and the copy in TCRdb shows in-frame clones only, minus some. The table lists about 190,000 clones, more than 55% of them singletons. The source of the sample is a study of CD8+ T cells in alopecia areata. General observations from the study: Scalp clonality, together with expanded CD8+ clones among the top 100, fell significantly with tofacitinib.

Treatment indicated: oral pan-JAK inhibitor, 5-10 mg twice daily. This TCR derives from a human donor with alopecia areata. The chain joins TRBV29-1 to TRBJ2-7; D unclear. This sample comprised CD4+ T cells sorted from blood, obtained at week 4, from a patient treated with tofacitinib. For the CDR3, the DNA is TGCAGCGTTGAAGGTCCGGGTATGGATGAGCAGTACTTC. Encoded protein: CSVEGPGMDEQYF.